The entry below gives a single T cell receptor beta chain sequence along with its context. The data stem from a study of response to subunit inactivated influenza vaccine. TCRdb re-called the RT-PCR reads through MiXCR, storing one row per CDR3 protein. The sample lists approximately 490,000 distinct CDR3 sequences, approximately 7.8% occurring once. The input for sequencing was PBMCs from blood, taken about 24 months after vaccination. The clonotype was recovered from a man between 50 and 75 years old who received an inactivated influenza vaccine.

The CDR3 reads CASSRGQGAVGYGYTF. CDR3 sequence (DNA): TGTGCCAGCAGCCGTGGACAGGGGGCCGTGGGATATGGCTACACCTTC. The chain is built from TRBV5-5 and TRBJ1-2, with 11 bases lining up with TRBD1. The V gene end was trimmed by 4 bases and the J gene end by 5 bases; junction bases not matched to a gene: 10. CDR1 and CDR2 (germline): SGHKS, YYEKEE (reference sequence). The CDR3 spans 16 residues. The full variable domain, rest sourced from reference TRBV5-5 and TRBJ1-2, is DAGVTQSPTHLIKTRGQQVTLRCSPISGHKSVSWYQQVLGQGPQFIFQYYEKEERGRGNFPDRFSARQFPNYSSELNVNALLLGDSALYLCASSRGQGAVGYGYTFGSGTRLTVV.